These 23 T cell receptor beta chains originate from one sample sequenced in a study of blood T cell repertoires in COVID-19. The data were produced by immunoSEQ multiplex PCR, yet TCRdb's version contains in-frame clones alone and is incomplete. The data show roughly 52,000 clones, with approximately 85% seen just once and 20% to 25% held by the top ten. Sample: peripheral blood. The source is a woman of 80 years or more with acute or convalescent COVID-19.

The gene calls are TRBV14 and TRBJ2-7; TRBD2 agrees at 7 bases. In germline, CDR1 is SGHDN, CDR2 FVKESK. J was trimmed by 0 bases and V by 3 bases; bases with no gene match: 5. The CDR3 has 15 residues. CDR3 nucleotide sequence: TGTGCCAGCAGCCAGGGAGCGGGAAACTCCTACGAGCAGTACGTC. Protein product: CASSQGAGNSYEQYV.

The chain carries TRBV21-1 and TRBJ2-5; the D call of TRBD1 is as the table states it, not checked on the DNA. TRBV21-1 counts as a pseudogene. This CDR3 has 15 residues. CDR3 nucleotides: TGTGCCAGCAGCAAGGAGGGGGCCTTCCAAGAGACCCAGTACTTC. Protein product: CASSKEGAFQETQYF.

The chain carries TRBV3-1 (or the pseudogene TRBV3-2) and TRBJ1-4; no firm D call. V lost 5 bases to trimming and J lost 7 bases, with 14 bases between them. Germline assignment: CDR1 LGHDT and CDR2 YNNKEL (reference sequence). This CDR3 has 14 residues. CDR3 in DNA: TGTGCCAGCAGCGCCTCCGGAGGTTTTGAAAAACTGTTTTTT. Protein sequence: CASSASGGFEKLFF.

This clone was detected a few times. The chain links TRBV7-8 to TRBJ1-3; no reliable D call. CDR3 length: 14 amino acids. Germline CDR1 is SGHVS and CDR2 is FQNEAQ. Between the trimmed V and J ends, which lost 1 base and 3 bases, there was a span of 7 bases. This CDR3 is CASSLERVGNTIYF. CDR3 in DNA: TGTGCCAGCAGCTTAGAGAGGGTTGGAAACACCATATATTTT.

The chain employs TRBV7-3 and TRBJ2-1; D is ambiguous. This CDR3 has 14 amino acids. CDR1 is SGHTA, CDR2 FQGTGA, per germline. Trimming removed 5 bases from V and 5 bases from J, with 13 bases in between. The CDR3 bases are TGTGCCAGCAGCGACATTATAGGAAACAATGAGCAGTTCTTC. It yields the protein CASSDIIGNNEQFF.

The V call is TRBV18, the J call TRBJ2-2, with 7 bases matching TRBD1. CDR3 length equals 14 residues. The germline gives CDR1 KGHSH, CDR2 LQKENI. V lost 6 bases and J lost 2; bases outside the gene matches: 3. CDR3 sequence reads: CASSRGGNTGELFF. CDR3 nucleotide sequence: TGTGCCAGCTCGAGAGGGGGCAACACCGGGGAGCTGTTTTTT.

As to this clone: Relative to the germline gene, one junction end is altered; a read error may explain this. Within the sample, other DNA sequences also encode this same CDR3. J is TRBJ2-1 and V is TRBV4-1, with TRBD2 identical over 8 bases. This CDR3 region has 15 residues. In germline, CDR1 is MGHRA, CDR2 YSYEKL. CDR3 loop: CASSHATGGYNEQFF. Written as DNA, the CDR3 is TGCGCCAGCAGCCACGCGACGGGAGGGTACAATGAACAGTTCTTC.

The V and J genes are TRBV6-1 and TRBJ1-2; D not certain. Trimming removed 3 bases at V and 3 bases at J, with 14 bases between. This CDR3 has 15 residues. In germline, CDR1 is MNHNS, CDR2 SASEGT. CDR3 sequence (DNA): TGTGCCAGCAGTGACCCGGGTTTCGATGACTATGGCTACACCTTC. This sequence encodes CASSDPGFDDYGYTF.

This clone has just one count. The CDR3 region is CASSFRGTYEQYF. The CDR3 coding sequence is TGTGCCAGCAGTTTCCGGGGTACCTACGAGCAGTACTTC. The chain couples TRBV27 to TRBJ2-7; D is perhaps TRBD2 (5 bases). The CDR3 totals 13 residues. Germline V CDR1 and CDR2: MNHEY, SMNVEV (reference sequence). Trimming removed 3 bases at V and 2 bases at J, with 8 bases between.

There are a few counts of this clone. The gene calls are TRBV2 and TRBJ1-1, with D uncertain. The CDR3 runs 15 residues. The germline gives CDR1 SNHLY, CDR2 FYNNEI. V lost 5 bases, J lost 4 bases, and 17 bases lay in between. The CDR3, as DNA: TGTGCCAGCAGTTTGTCCACCGAGTTTGGCACTGAAGCTTTCTTT. Translating gives CASSLSTEFGTEAFF.

V usage is TRBV29-1 and J usage is TRBJ1-5; 7 bases map to TRBD1. This CDR3 is 14 amino acids long. V was pared by 8 bases and J by 2 bases, with 9 bases of the junction left unmatched. Germline values: CDR1 SQVTM, CDR2 ANQGSEA. CDR3 nucleotides: TGCAGCCCAGAGACAGGGAACGGCAATCAGCCCCAGCATTTT. It is translated as CSPETGNGNQPQHF.

The chain has TRBV7-6 and TRBJ2-5; 15 positions match TRBD2. The CDR3 contains 19 residues. J was trimmed by 4 bases and V by 4 bases; bases with no gene match: 13. CDR1 and CDR2 from the germline V gene are SGHVS and FNYEAQ. The DNA for the CDR3 is TGTGCCAGCAGCTCCCTACCCGGACTAGCGGGGGGGCAGCGAGAGACCCAGTACTTC. This codes for CASSSLPGLAGGQRETQYF.

The chain uses TRBV6-5 and TRBJ2-1, with D possibly matching TRBD1 (5 bases). CDR1 is MNHEY, CDR2 SVGAGI, per germline. The CDR3 length is 14 residues. Trimming took 8 bases from V and 4 from J, leaving 15 bases between them. CDR3 residues: CASQSQGAYNEQFF. In DNA, the CDR3 is TGTGCCAGCCAATCTCAAGGGGCTTACAATGAGCAGTTCTTC.

The V call is TRBV4-1, the J call TRBJ2-5, with D possibly TRBD2 on 5 matching bases. Looked up from germline, CDR1 is MGHRA and CDR2 is YSYEKL. This CDR3 comprises 13 residues. Trimming stripped 4 bases from V and 4 bases from J, with 10 bases between. CDR3 sequence (DNA): TGCGCCAGCAGCCCTCTAGCCGCAGAGACCCAGTACTTC. Amino acid sequence: CASSPLAAETQYF.

For the CDR3, the DNA is TGTGCCAGCAGCGTATCTGGCGGAGGGGAGACCCAGTACTTC. Residues: CASSVSGGGETQYF. The chain couples TRBV9 to TRBJ2-5; a weak D match, TRBD2 (6 bases). From germline, CDR1 is SGDLS and CDR2 YYNGEE. Deletions cut 1 base from V and 5 bases from J, with 12 bases between. This CDR3 has 14 amino acids.

This chain connects TRBV11-3 to TRBJ2-7, with unresolved D. The CDR3 runs to 16 residues. In germline, CDR1 is SGHNT, CDR2 YENEEA. The V and J ends lost 5 bases and 5 bases respectively, with 22 bases between them. CDR3 nucleotides: TGTGCCAGCAGCCTTTCGTGCTGCTCCTACTGTGACGAGCAGTACGTC. Translating it yields CASSLSCCSYCDEQYV.

J is TRBJ1-5 and V is TRBV29-1, with 8 bases matching TRBD1. The V gene's germline CDR1 is SQVTM and CDR2 ANQGSEA. The CDR3 is 13 residues long. V was clipped by 4 bases and J by 6 bases; unmatched bases: 5. The CDR3 region is CSVGTGSSQPQHF. DNA of the CDR3: TGCAGCGTTGGGACAGGGTCGAGTCAGCCCCAGCATTTT.

The gene calls are TRBV7-4 and TRBJ1-5; possibly TRBD1 for D (6 bases). Germline V gene lookup returns CDR1 SGHVT and CDR2 SQSDAQ. The CDR3 runs to 15 residues. V was trimmed by 5 bases and J by 0 bases, leaving 11 bases between them. The CDR3 sequence is CASSPQGYSNQPQHF. In nucleotides, the CDR3 is TGTGCCAGCAGCCCACAGGGATATAGCAATCAGCCCCAGCATTTT. Complete variable domain (other parts from reference TRBV7-4 and TRBJ1-5): GAGVSQSPRYKVAKRGRDVALRCDSISGHVTLYWYRQTLGQGSEVLTYSQSDAQRDKSGRPSGRFSAERPERSVSTLKIQRTEQGDSAVYLCASSPQGYSNQPQHFGDGTRLSIL.

The chain has TRBV7-2 and TRBJ2-5; 7 bases align to TRBD2. Trimming took 2 bases from V and 7 from J; bases not matched to a gene: 13. There are 16 residues in the CDR3. Per the germline V gene, CDR1 is SGHTA and CDR2 is FQGNSA. The CDR3 is CASSLRPGGIRPTQYF. DNA for the CDR3: TGTGCCAGCAGCTTAAGGCCCGGGGGGATCCGGCCGACCCAGTACTTC.

The chain combines TRBV24-1 with TRBJ1-2; D uncertain. CDR3 length: 15 amino acids. V was clipped by 8 bases and J by 2 bases, with 17 bases between them. Per the germline V gene, CDR1 is KGHDR and CDR2 is SFDVKD. CDR3 coding DNA: TGTGCCACCAATGGAAGGAGGGATTGGAACTATGGCTACACCTTC. Its translation: CATNGRRDWNYGYTF.

V gene TRBV7-8 combines with J gene TRBJ2-7, with D perhaps matching TRBD1 (6 bases). This CDR3 is 13 amino acids long. Germline lookup yields CDR1 SGHVS and CDR2 FQNEAQ. V was shortened by 6 bases and J by 7 bases, with 16 bases between the two germline ends. The CDR3 DNA sequence: TGTGCCAGCAGTACAGGGTATAGTAGGGAGCAGTACGTC. It is translated as CASSTGYSREQYV.

Written as DNA, the CDR3 is TGCGCCAGCAGCTTGGCCGGGGGCGGGGGATTCTCCTACGAGCAGTACTTC. Protein product: CASSLAGGGGFSYEQYF. The chain couples TRBV5-1 to TRBJ2-7; D may be TRBD2 (7 bases). CDR3 length: 17 amino acids. The germline CDR1 and CDR2 sequences are SGHRS and YFSETQ. Trimming stripped 0 bases from V and 0 bases from J, with 16 bases between.

This clone was counted once. The chain couples TRBV5-1 to TRBJ1-3; D remains ambiguous. CDR3 length equals 15 residues. Trimming shortened V by 4 bases and J by 0 bases, and 11 bases separated the two germline ends. The germline V gene encodes CDR1 SGHRS and CDR2 YFSETQ. CDR3 nucleotide sequence: TGCGCCAGCAGCCAGAGGGAGAGCTCTGGAAACACCATATATTTT. Its translation is CASSQRESSGNTIYF.